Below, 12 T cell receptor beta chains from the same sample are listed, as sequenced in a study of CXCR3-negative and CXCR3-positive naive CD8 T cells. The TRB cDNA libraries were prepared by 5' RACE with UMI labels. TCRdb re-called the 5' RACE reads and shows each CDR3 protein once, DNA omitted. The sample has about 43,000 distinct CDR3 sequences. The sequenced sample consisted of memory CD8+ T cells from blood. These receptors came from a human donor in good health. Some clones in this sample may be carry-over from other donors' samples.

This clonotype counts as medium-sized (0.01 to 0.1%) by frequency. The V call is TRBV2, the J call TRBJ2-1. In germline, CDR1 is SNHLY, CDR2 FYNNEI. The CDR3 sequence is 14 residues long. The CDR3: CASSVDSSYNEQFF.

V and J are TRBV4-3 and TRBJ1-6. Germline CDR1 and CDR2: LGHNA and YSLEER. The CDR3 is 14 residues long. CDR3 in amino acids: CASSQGREPSPLHF.

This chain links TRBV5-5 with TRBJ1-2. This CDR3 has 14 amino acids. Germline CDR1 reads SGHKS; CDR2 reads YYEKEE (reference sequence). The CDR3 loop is CASSFLGENYGYTF.

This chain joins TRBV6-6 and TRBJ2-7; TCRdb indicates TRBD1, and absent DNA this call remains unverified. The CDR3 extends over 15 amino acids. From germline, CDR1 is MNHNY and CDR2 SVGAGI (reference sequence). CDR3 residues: CASSWVAGGVDEQYF.

The CDR3 region is CASSLDSSSNQPQHF. V and J are TRBV6-2 or TRBV6-3 and TRBJ1-5; TCRdb outputs TRBD1, but without DNA this stays unchecked. Per the germline V gene, CDR1 is MNHEY and CDR2 is SVGEGT. The CDR3 covers 15 residues.

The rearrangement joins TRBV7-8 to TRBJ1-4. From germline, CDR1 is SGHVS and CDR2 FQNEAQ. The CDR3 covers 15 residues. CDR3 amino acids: CASSLSDTTNEKLFF.

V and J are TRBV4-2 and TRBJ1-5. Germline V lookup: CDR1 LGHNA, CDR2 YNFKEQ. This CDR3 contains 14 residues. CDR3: CASSQENSNQPQHF.

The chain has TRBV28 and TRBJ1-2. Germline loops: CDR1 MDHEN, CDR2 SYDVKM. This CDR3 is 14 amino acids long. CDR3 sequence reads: CASSYRGIHYGYTF.

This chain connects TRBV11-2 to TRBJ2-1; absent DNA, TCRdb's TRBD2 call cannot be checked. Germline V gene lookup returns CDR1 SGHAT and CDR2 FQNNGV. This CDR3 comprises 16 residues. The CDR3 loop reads CASSPLTSGLYNEQFF.

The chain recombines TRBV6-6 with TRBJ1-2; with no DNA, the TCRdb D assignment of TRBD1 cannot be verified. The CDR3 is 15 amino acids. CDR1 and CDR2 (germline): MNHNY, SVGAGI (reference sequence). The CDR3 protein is CASSYSRQGDYGYTF.

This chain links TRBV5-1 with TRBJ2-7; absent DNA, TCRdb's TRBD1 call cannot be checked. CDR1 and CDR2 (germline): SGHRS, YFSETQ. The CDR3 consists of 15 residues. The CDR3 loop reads CASRPWAGNPYEQYF.

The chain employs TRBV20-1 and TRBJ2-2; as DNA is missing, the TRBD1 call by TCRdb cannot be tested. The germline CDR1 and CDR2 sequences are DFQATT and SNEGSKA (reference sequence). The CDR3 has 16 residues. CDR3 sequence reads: CSASAAGDAASGELFF.